This TCR beta chain was obtained from a study of T-cell memory formation after mild COVID-19. Trimming pared 6 bases from V and 2 bases from J, leaving 16 bases between. This CDR3 is built from 15 residues. To note about this clonotype: Antigen: not known.

One entry per CDR3 protein results from TCRdb running MiXCR on the 5' RACE reads. The sample holds hundreds of thousands of distinct CDR3 sequences; approximately 25% are singletons and the top ten take 7% to 9.5%. Findings of the study overall: Among contracting clones, CD4+ were mainly CM/EM and CD8+ enriched in EMRA. That cross-reactive memory joined was suggested by some responding clones appearing in pre-infection memory.

The sample consisted of PBMCs or a T cell subset sorted from them (not recorded which). The receptor was derived from an adult woman who had mild COVID-19 (a few samples of this study predate the infection). Cell type and time point are not known. The genes are TRBV12-3 or TRBV12-4 and TRBJ1-1, with D unresolved. CDR3 nucleotide sequence: TGTGCCAGCAGCCATACCGTGGGCATCAACACTGAAGCTTTCTTT. As protein: CASSHTVGINTEAFF.